These 7 T cell receptor beta chains share one sample of origin, sequenced in a study of T cell responses to AZD1222 COVID-19 vaccine. Using immunoSEQ multiplex PCR, the repertoire was profiled, and TCRdb retains in-frame clones only, with some absent. Here the sample spans about 77,000 clones, more than 85% being singletons. Here the sequenced sample was peripheral blood, taken 28 days after the second AZD1222 dose. The source of these receptors is an adult who received the AZD1222 COVID-19 vaccine.

The J gene is TRBJ2-3, the V gene TRBV10-3; D possibly corresponds to TRBD2 (6 bases). Per germline, CDR1 ENHRY and CDR2 SYGVKD. This CDR3 is 16 amino acids long. Trimming removed 3 bases at V and 0 bases at J, with 13 bases between. CDR3 amino acids: CAISDGGRPSTDTQYF. CDR3 coding DNA: TGTGCCATCAGTGATGGGGGGAGACCTAGCACAGATACGCAGTATTTT.

V usage is TRBV7-2 and J usage is TRBJ1-6; 7 nucleotides align to TRBD1. The germline gives CDR1 SGHTA, CDR2 FQGNSA. The length of the CDR3 is 15 residues. The ends lost 5 bases at V and 4 bases at J; junction bases unmatched: 5. This chain's CDR3 is CASSPQGGYNSPLHF. Here the CDR3 DNA reads TGTGCCAGCAGCCCCCAGGGGGGATATAATTCACCCCTCCACTTT.

The rearrangement links TRBV20-1 to TRBJ1-5; a possible D gene is TRBD1 (6 bases). This CDR3 spans 15 amino acids. V was trimmed by 3 bases and J by 0 bases, leaving 12 bases between them. Looked up from germline, CDR1 is DFQATT and CDR2 is SNEGSKA (reference sequence). CDR3 in DNA: TGCAGTGCTAGTACGGACAGACCTAGCAATCAGCCCCAGCATTTT. It codes for CSASTDRPSNQPQHF.

This rearrangement joins TRBV5-1 to TRBJ1-6, with a possible D match to TRBD1 (5 bases). Trimming removed 2 bases from V and 5 bases from J, with 14 bases in between. The CDR3 spans 16 residues. CDR1 is SGHRS and CDR2 is YFSETQ in the germline V gene. CDR3 coding DNA: TGCGCCAGCAGCTTTAGGACGGGGGGGGATAATTCACCCCTCCACTTT. This gives the protein CASSFRTGGDNSPLHF. Drawing the rest from reference TRBV5-1 and TRBJ1-6, the complete variable domain is KAGVTQTPRYLIKTRGQQVTLSCSPISGHRSVSWYQQTPGQGLQFLFEYFSETQRNKGNFPGRFSGRQFSNSRSEMNVSTLELGDSALYLCASSFRTGGDNSPLHFGNGTRLTVT.

The V call is TRBV7-9, the J call TRBJ1-1; TRBD1 is a possible D gene (5 bases). Trimming removed 1 base at V and 0 bases at J, with 12 bases between. Germline V lookup: CDR1 SEHNR, CDR2 FQNEAQ (reference sequence). The CDR3 runs 16 residues. This CDR3 reads CASSLGGMEMNTEAFF. As DNA, the CDR3 is TGTGCCAGCAGCTTAGGGGGGATGGAAATGAACACTGAAGCTTTCTTT.

The CDR3 region has the DNA TGCACCCCCGGACAATTAGGGACCCATGAAAAACTGTTTTTT. Its translation is CTPGQLGTHEKLFF. The chain uses TRBV29-1 and TRBJ1-4, with D possibly being TRBD1 (5 bases). The CDR3 has 14 amino acids. CDR1 and CDR2 from the germline V gene are SQVTM and ANQGSEA.

This clone was seen only once. The CDR3 spells CASSPRTSGATGELFF. CDR3 DNA sequence: TGTGCCAGCAGCCCACGGACTAGCGGGGCCACCGGGGAGCTGTTTTTT. This chain joins TRBV9 and TRBJ2-2; 12 nucleotides match TRBD2. CDR3 length equals 16 residues. Looked up from germline, CDR1 is SGDLS and CDR2 is YYNGEE. V dropped 4 bases and J dropped 4; count of bases not matched to a gene: 5.